The sequence of this T cell receptor (beta chain) was determined in a study of CD8+ T cells in alopecia areata listed by TCRdb under 2018. Concerning the study at large: The study used high-throughput TCRbeta sequencing to examine T cell clonal expansion in alopecia areata, in both the C3H/HeJ mouse model and human patients. The RNA source kit depended on sample type: the PAXgene miRNA kit for fixed scalp, the miRNeasy kit for PBMCs, and the RNeasy kit for mouse skin. Scalp tissue and sorted CD4+ and CD8+ peripheral blood T cells from patchy and totalis/universalis alopecia areata patients and from healthy controls were covered by human TCRbeta sequencing. Clonality in the scalp was compared among normal scalp (n=4), patchy alopecia areata scalp (n=8), and alopecia totalis/universalis scalp (n=8). immunoSEQ multiplex PCR using 35 Vbeta forward primers and 13 Jbeta reverse primers was used to amplify TCRbeta CDR3 regions. Here is what the overall study found, with its caveats: Higher clonality and more expanded CD8+ clones were observed in lesional scalp than in normal scalp, particularly in alopecia totalis/universalis, a finding suggestive of antigenic drive. Unlike mouse skin, where gammadelta T cells dominate, normal human skin contains resident alphabeta T cells that get sequenced too, which complicates analysis of the scalp TCR repertoire. Compared with mice, TCR sequences shared between patients were less clear, possibly partly because of HLA diversity across the patient population.

This clone was observed once. Its recognized antigen is unknown. No per-base quality is available; no much larger clone lies one base away. CDR1 and CDR2 are read off the germline V gene as SGHRS and YFSETQ. Inclusive of the bounding cysteine and phenylalanine, the CDR3 is 12 residues long. The entry retains the CDR3 DNA only, 36 bases that are in frame from base 1. Trimming removed 4 bases from V and 7 bases from J, leaving 11 bases between the germline ends. Libraries were prepared through the immunoSEQ multiplex PCR assay. RNA was extracted from all samples and reverse transcribed into cDNA, which served as template for TCR sequencing. First-strand cDNA was synthesized with SuperScript III using a 2:1 mix of oligo-dT and random hexamers. A synthetic immune receptor repertoire was used to gauge amplification bias, and whatever bias remained was removed computationally. For the original study's pipeline: Raw reads were preprocessed to remove errors, and CDR3 was defined according to IMGT conventions as the region from the conserved cysteine to phenylalanine. Clonality was computed as 1 minus the Shannon entropy, with the entropy normalized by log2 of the number of productive unique TCRs. Scalp TCRbeta sequences were cross-referenced with sorted blood CD4 and CD8 repertoires so that the CD4 or CD8 identity of scalp clones could be inferred. TCRdb retrieved this table from immuneACCESS and kept in-frame rearrangements only. Not all clones are present; in checked studies, unresolved V genes account for under half, and no reason is known for the remainder. The DNA was the basis for D and trimming; V, J and clone size are from that table. The sample yields fewer than 40,000 clones; around half were counted once. Under 2% of the sample lies in the top ten.

In a handful of patients from the biomarker study, an additional sort separated CD25+CD127- cells out of the CD4+ cells. Lesional scalp punch biopsies and peripheral blood were obtained from alopecia areata patients. PBMCs were isolated by density centrifugation and stained for CD3, CD4 and CD8, after which CD4+ and CD8+ T cells were sorted on a FACSAria. Alopecia areata patients who were not treated were recruited through a multicenter biomarker study. This sequence uses TRBV5-1 and TRBJ1-1, with a weak D call of TRBD1 (5 bases match). What was sequenced was CD4+ Tregs sorted from blood. This TCR was sampled from a human donor with alopecia areata. The DNA sequence reads TGCGCCAGCAGCCCTAGGGACGGTGAAGCTTTCTTT. Its amino acids are CASSPRDGEAFF.